This entry is about one TCR beta chain. The data stem from a study of shared clonotypes between healthy human individuals. CDR1 and CDR2 from the germline V gene are MNHNY and SVGAGI (reference sequence). The CDR3 is made up of 13 amino acids. Trimming cost V 5 bases and J 2 bases, with 10 bases left between them. TCRdb's copy holds only in-frame clones and misses some; the assay was immunoSEQ multiplex PCR. The repertoire holds over a million clones, with about 80% as singletons. This TCR was recovered from a man aged 18 to 29 in good health. Some clones in this sample may be carry-over from other donors' samples. The chain employs TRBV6-6 and TRBJ2-7; D might be TRBD1 or TRBD2, each matching 5 bases. The sequencing input was memory CD4+ T cells from PBMCs. Subset here: CD45RA-negative fraction. CDR3: CASSRDGPYEQYF. The CDR3 DNA follows: TGTGCCAGCAGTAGGGACGGCCCCTACGAGCAGTACTTC.